This T cell receptor beta chain appears in the sequencing data of a study of T-cell reconstitution after alpha-beta-depleted transplantation in children. Findings and caveats of the study: About two months after transplant, alpha-beta T cells reportedly came from several hundred expanded graft clones. From newly produced T cells came most of the T-cell counts and diversity one year after transplant. High day-60 TCRbeta diversity in some patients came from surviving recipient T cells and thymic progenitors.

For TCRbeta, the library was prepared with unique molecular identifiers. TCRdb reanalysed the PCR reads using MiXCR and keeps one entry per CDR3 protein. The table shows roughly 500,000 distinct CDR3 sequences, with over 9.5% occurring only once. Trimming cost V 4 bases and J 0 bases; bases outside gene matches: 9. From germline, CDR1 is SQVTM and CDR2 ANQGSEA. The CDR3 totals 18 residues. This clonotype occurred many times. Its specificity is not known. Material: PBMCs, obtained before TCRalphabeta/CD19-depleted stem cell transplant. The clonotype was recovered from a child aged 2-9 years with inherited bone marrow failure, due to receive a stem cell transplant. The chain has TRBV29-1 and TRBJ2-1; TRBD2 matches 13 bases. The CDR3 loop is CSVAGLAGARSSYNEQFF. The CDR3, as DNA: TGCAGCGTTGCTGGACTAGCGGGAGCCCGGAGCTCCTACAATGAGCAGTTCTTC.